These 8 T cell receptor beta chains came from one sample sequenced in a study of cytotoxic CD8 clonotypes in ibrutinib-treated CLL. Only in-frame clones appear in the TCRdb table, and some are missing; sequencing was by immunoSEQ multiplex PCR. The data contain over 120,000 clones, approximately 81% of them singletons. Specimen: PBMCs, collected after 12 months of ibrutinib treatment. The receptors here all came from a human donor with chronic lymphocytic leukemia.

The rearrangement links TRBV19 to TRBJ2-7; the match to TRBD1 covers 7 bases. Germline V lookup: CDR1 LNHDA, CDR2 SQIVND (reference sequence). V shed 2 bases and J 3 bases; nucleotides not matched to a gene: 7. The CDR3 has 15 amino acids. The CDR3 nucleotides read TGTGCCAGTAGTATATGGCTGCAGGGGGACTACGAGCAGTACTTC. Its translation is CASSIWLQGDYEQYF.

This chain joins TRBV28 and TRBJ2-6; no definite D call. This CDR3 is 14 amino acids long. The V and J ends lost 2 bases and 2 bases respectively, with 4 bases between them. Per germline, CDR1 MDHEN and CDR2 SYDVKM. In DNA, the CDR3 is TGTGCCAGCAGTTTAAGTCCTGGGGCCAACGTCCTGACTTTC. This codes for CASSLSPGANVLTF.

The V and J genes are TRBV6-5 and TRBJ2-5; D is perhaps TRBD2 (6 bases). This CDR3 has 14 residues. The germline V and J ends were trimmed by 3 bases and 2 bases, with 10 bases remaining between them. Germline V CDR1 and CDR2: MNHEY, SVGAGI. The CDR3: CASSYLGTQETQYF. Here the CDR3 DNA reads TGTGCCAGCAGTTATCTAGGGACTCAAGAGACCCAGTACTTC.

The rearrangement uses TRBV5-6 and TRBJ2-7; tentatively, D is TRBD1 (5 bases). V lost 0 bases, J lost 2 bases, and 12 bases lay in between. Germline V gene data show CDR1 as SGHDT and CDR2 as YYEEEE. The CDR3 length is 15 residues. The CDR3, as DNA: TGTGCCAGCAGCTTGGACAGGCAGAATCCCTACGAGCAGTACTTC. Protein sequence: CASSLDRQNPYEQYF.

The chain has TRBV4-3 and TRBJ2-3, with 14 bases aligning to TRBD2. After removal of 2 bases from V and 1 base from J, the junction contained 8 bases not matched to a gene. CDR1 and CDR2 (germline): LGHNA, YSLEER. The CDR3 runs to 19 residues. CDR3 protein: CASSQRLEGLAGGTDTQYF. CDR3 nucleotide sequence: TGCGCCAGCAGCCAAAGACTCGAGGGACTAGCGGGGGGCACAGATACGCAGTATTTT.

V usage is TRBV5-1 and J usage is TRBJ1-1; 7 nucleotides match TRBD1. V dropped 7 bases and J dropped 12; count of bases not matched to a gene: 18. The CDR3 totals 14 residues. Germline CDR1 SGHRS, CDR2 YFSETQ. DNA of the CDR3: TGCGCCAGCGACCACGGGGAGGGGGCGAGTAAAACTTTCTTT. Its protein is CASDHGEGASKTFF. Using reference TRBV5-1 and TRBJ1-1 for the parts outside the CDR3, the full variable domain is KAGVTQTPRYLIKTRGQQVTLSCSPISGHRSVSWYQQTPGQGLQFLFEYFSETQRNKGNFPGRFSGRQFSNSRSEMNVSTLELGDSALYLCASDHGEGASKTFFGQGTRLTVV.

The rearrangement joins TRBV5-1 to TRBJ2-1; tentative D call: TRBD2 (5 bases). The germline V gene has CDR1 SGHRS and CDR2 YFSETQ. The V end lost 0 bases, the J end lost 4 bases, and 14 bases lay between the germline ends. This CDR3 has 16 amino acids. Here the CDR3 DNA reads TGCGCCAGCAGCTTGGATGGCGGGCGCGCTTACAATGAGCAGTTCTTC. Translating gives CASSLDGGRAYNEQFF.

This clone was detected a few times. The chain joins TRBV5-6 to TRBJ2-1, with 10 positions matching TRBD2. This CDR3 comprises 17 residues. J gave up 6 bases and V 4 bases, and 13 bases lay outside the gene matches. Germline lookup yields CDR1 SGHDT and CDR2 YYEEEE. Written as DNA, the CDR3 is TGTGCCAGCAGCCCCGACTCGGGTCTAGCGGGAGTCAATGAGCAGTTCTTC. Translating it yields CASSPDSGLAGVNEQFF.